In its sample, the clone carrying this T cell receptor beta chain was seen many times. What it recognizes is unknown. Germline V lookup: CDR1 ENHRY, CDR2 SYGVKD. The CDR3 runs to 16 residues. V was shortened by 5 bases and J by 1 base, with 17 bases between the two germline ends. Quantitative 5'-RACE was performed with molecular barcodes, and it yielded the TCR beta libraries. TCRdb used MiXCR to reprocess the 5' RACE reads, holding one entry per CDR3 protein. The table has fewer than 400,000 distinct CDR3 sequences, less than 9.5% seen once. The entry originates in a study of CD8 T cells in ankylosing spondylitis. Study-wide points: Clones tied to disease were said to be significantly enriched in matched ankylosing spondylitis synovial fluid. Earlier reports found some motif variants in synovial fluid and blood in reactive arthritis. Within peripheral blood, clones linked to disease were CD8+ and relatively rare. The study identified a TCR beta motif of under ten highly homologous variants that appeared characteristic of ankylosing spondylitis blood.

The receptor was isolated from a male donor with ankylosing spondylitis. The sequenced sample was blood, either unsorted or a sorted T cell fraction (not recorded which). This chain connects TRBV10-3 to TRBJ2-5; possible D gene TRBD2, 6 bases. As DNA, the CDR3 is TGTGCCATCAGTCCCACTTTGACGGGAGCCCAAGAGACCCAGTACTTC. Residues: CAISPTLTGAQETQYF.